This TCR beta chain comes out of a study of blood T cell repertoires in COVID-19. Overall study: COVID-19 samples collected from the United States, Italy and Spain covered acute and convalescent phases. Nucleic acid was either cDNA or gDNA, and it came from T cells, B-cell-depleted T cells, or PBMCs.

In the study's own analysis: Amplification from reference gene primers served as the basis for estimated nucleated cell counts. Assay used: immunoSEQ multiplex PCR; TCRdb lists only in-frame clones, some missing. That table gives V, J and clone size, and the DNA gave D and trimming. Among under 250,000 clones, 84% were seen once, and the ten largest hold 4% to 4.5%. The CDR3 has 15 residues. Per the germline V gene, CDR1 is SGHDN and CDR2 is FVKESK. V was clipped by 4 bases and J by 8 bases; unmatched bases: 13. This clone was seen more than once but under ten times. Sequencing used peripheral blood. The clonotype originates from a man in his fifties with acute or convalescent COVID-19. The V and J genes are TRBV14 and TRBJ1-2, with 7 bases identical to TRBD1. CDR3 coding DNA: TGTGCCAGCAGCCGCTCTTTAGACAGGGTGGGAGGCTACACCTTC. Its translation is CASSRSLDRVGGYTF.